One and the same sample provided the 25 T cell receptor beta chains below, sequenced in a study of T cell responses to AZD1222 COVID-19 vaccine. The table came from immunoSEQ multiplex PCR; TCRdb's copy has only in-frame clones and leaves some out. The sample shows about 140,000 clones, roughly 90% of them seen only once. Sequencing was performed on peripheral blood, taken on day 0 of AZD1222 vaccination. The receptor source for this set is an adult in good health.

The genes are TRBV24-1 and TRBJ2-3, with no clear D. The CDR3 length is 16 residues. The V gene's germline CDR1 is KGHDR and CDR2 SFDVKD. Trimming removed 0 bases at V and 8 bases at J, with 17 bases between. Written as DNA, the CDR3 is TGTGCCACCAGTGATTTGAAGGCCCCTGGAGTCGGTACGCAGTATTTT. As protein: CATSDLKAPGVGTQYF.

This clone was detected a few times. This chain uses TRBV2 with TRBJ1-6; the D is unclear. Germline V gene lookup returns CDR1 SNHLY and CDR2 FYNNEI. V gave up 7 bases and J gave up 5 bases, with 9 bases separating them. The CDR3 runs 13 residues. The CDR3: CASTKMDNSPLHF. The DNA for the CDR3 is TGTGCCAGCACCAAAATGGATAATTCACCCCTCCACTTT.

This clone showed up many times. This chain links TRBV7-2 with TRBJ2-3, with D hard to call. There are 15 residues in the CDR3. Trimming removed 5 bases from V and 2 bases from J, with 14 bases in between. CDR1 SGHTA and CDR2 FQGNSA come from the germline V gene. The CDR3 bases are TGTGCCAGCAGCGCTTTACGCGCAAACACAGATACGCAGTATTTT. Translation: CASSALRANTDTQYF.

The chain is built from TRBV7-9 and TRBJ1-2; 9 bases are a match to TRBD1. CDR1 and CDR2 (germline): SEHNR, FQNEAQ (reference sequence). Germline trimming cut 4 bases from V and 8 bases from J; bases unmatched to any gene: 14. The CDR3 loop spans 16 amino acids. CDR3 sequence (DNA): TGTGCCAGCAGCTCAAAATCGGACAGGGGACTGTACGGCTACACCTTC. Translated: CASSSKSDRGLYGYTF. Supplemented by reference TRBV7-9 and TRBJ1-2, the full variable domain reads DTGVSQNPRHKITKRGQNVTFRCDPISEHNRLYWYRQTLGQGPEFLTYFQNEAQLEKSRLLSDRFSAERPKGSFSTLEIQRTEQGDSAMYLCASSSKSDRGLYGYTFGSGTRLTVV.

This rearrangement joins TRBV24-1 to TRBJ2-5; unclear D gene. This CDR3 has 12 residues. CDR1 and CDR2 (germline): KGHDR, SFDVKD. The V gene lost 5 bases and the J gene lost 4 bases, with 7 bases spanning the gap. CDR3 loop: CATSGPTETQYF. CDR3 sequence (DNA): TGTGCCACCAGTGGTCCGACAGAGACCCAGTACTTC.

The J gene is TRBJ1-2, the V gene TRBV19; 9 nucleotides agree with TRBD1. With V trimmed by 5 bases and J by 4 bases, 5 bases remained unmatched. The CDR3 has 14 amino acids. Germline V lookup: CDR1 LNHDA, CDR2 SQIVND (reference sequence). CDR3 sequence (DNA): TGTGCCAGTAGTCCGGGACAGGGCGCCTATGGCTACACCTTC. Translating gives CASSPGQGAYGYTF.

This clone has only one observation. V usage is TRBV25-1 and J usage is TRBJ2-3; 7 bases match TRBD1. Per germline, CDR1 MGHDK and CDR2 SYGVNS. With V trimmed by 5 bases and J by 3 bases, 11 bases remained unmatched. The CDR3 is made up of 16 amino acids. As DNA, the CDR3 is TGTGCCAGCAGTAGGGCGAGGGGGCAGTTTACAGATACGCAGTATTTT. As protein: CASSRARGQFTDTQYF. The full variable domain, its missing parts supplied by reference TRBV25-1 and TRBJ2-3, is EADIYQTPRYLVIGTGKKITLECSQTMGHDKMYWYQQDPGMELHLIHYSYGVNSTEKGDLSSESTVSRIRTEHFPLTLESARPSHTSQYLCASSRARGQFTDTQYFGPGTRLTVL.

This chain uses TRBV14 with TRBJ1-4, with 7 bases aligning to TRBD1. Germline CDR1 SGHDN, CDR2 FVKESK. V was clipped by 1 base and J by 1 base; unmatched bases: 3. This CDR3 has 16 residues. CDR3 DNA sequence: TGTGCCAGCAGCCAAGCCTACAGGGGAACTAATGAAAAACTGTTTTTT. It codes for CASSQAYRGTNEKLFF.

CDR3 amino acids: CASSFSGYNEQFF. The CDR3 DNA reads TGTGCCAGCAGTTTCTCGGGTTACAATGAGCAGTTCTTC. This chain uses TRBV27 with TRBJ2-1, with D unresolved. CDR3 length equals 13 residues. The germline V gene encodes CDR1 MNHEY and CDR2 SMNVEV (reference sequence). V was cut by 3 bases and J by 4 bases, with 7 bases left in between.

This clone was observed a single time. The V and J genes are TRBV27 and TRBJ2-1; no clear D. Trimming stripped 8 bases from V and 5 bases from J, with 7 bases between. This CDR3 spans 11 amino acids. The germline CDR1 and CDR2 sequences are MNHEY and SMNVEV (reference sequence). The CDR3 DNA follows: TGTGCCAGCGGTAGGAACAATGAGCAGTTCTTC. Encoded protein: CASGRNNEQFF.

This chain uses TRBV11-3 with TRBJ1-6; 9 bases match TRBD1. Germline assignment: CDR1 SGHNT and CDR2 YENEEA. The CDR3 length is 15 residues. V lost 3 bases and J lost 9; bases outside the gene matches: 6. In nucleotides, the CDR3 is TGTGCCAGCAGCTTGGACGGGACAGGGAGTTCACCCCTCCACTTT. Its protein product is CASSLDGTGSSPLHF.

V and J are TRBV28 and TRBJ2-5, with 8 bases fitting TRBD1. Per germline, CDR1 MDHEN and CDR2 SYDVKM. The junction had 8 bases not matched to a gene; V was cut back by 4 bases and J by 1 base. The CDR3 sequence is 16 residues long. The CDR3: CASSSYADRAQETQYF. CDR3 bases: TGTGCCAGCAGTTCTTATGCGGACAGGGCCCAAGAGACCCAGTACTTC.

The V and J genes are TRBV7-9 and TRBJ1-4, with no clear D. V lost 4 bases and J 3 bases, leaving 18 bases between the germline ends. From germline, CDR1 is SEHNR and CDR2 FQNEAQ (reference sequence). The CDR3 contains 17 residues. This CDR3 reads CASSSLLEGAPNEKLFF. In DNA, the CDR3 is TGTGCCAGCAGCTCTCTTCTCGAGGGCGCACCTAATGAAAAACTGTTTTTT.

The chain combines TRBV5-1 with TRBJ2-1; no definite D call. The V gene's germline CDR1 is SGHRS and CDR2 YFSETQ. V lost 0 bases and J 1 base, leaving 17 bases between the germline ends. This CDR3 has 18 amino acids. The CDR3: CASSLEGMNPPSYNEQFF. CDR3 nucleotide sequence: TGCGCCAGCAGCTTGGAAGGGATGAACCCCCCTTCCTACAATGAGCAGTTCTTC.

This chain connects TRBV28 to TRBJ2-3; 10 nucleotides align to TRBD1. The CDR3 runs 12 residues. V lost 6 bases to trimming and J lost 13 bases; unmatched junction nucleotides: 7. CDR1 is MDHEN and CDR2 is SYDVKM in the germline V gene. The CDR3: CASRIRTGGKYF. The CDR3 bases are TGTGCCAGCAGAATTAGGACAGGGGGAAAGTATTTT. The whole variable domain, filled in from reference TRBV28 and TRBJ2-3, reads DVKVTQSSRYLVKRTGEKVFLECVQDMDHENMFWYRQDPGLGLRLIYFSYDVKMKEKGDIPEGYSVSREKKERFSLILESASTNQTSMYLCASRIRTGGKYFGPGTRLTVL.

A note on this clone: This sample includes further DNA sequences coding for the same CDR3. V gene TRBV2 combines with J gene TRBJ2-2; D is uncertain. The germline V gene encodes CDR1 SNHLY and CDR2 FYNNEI. V gave up 4 bases and J gave up 0 bases, with 9 bases separating them. The CDR3 totals 15 residues. This CDR3 is CASSGVRSNTGELFF. The CDR3 DNA is TGTGCCAGCAGTGGGGTCCGTTCGAACACCGGGGAGCTGTTTTTT.

The rearrangement joins TRBV6-4 to TRBJ2-1; 7 positions agree with TRBD1. Germline V gives CDR1 MRHNA, CDR2 SNTAGT. The CDR3 is made up of 14 amino acids. Trimming cost V 2 bases and J 8 bases; bases outside gene matches: 6. The CDR3 protein is CASSDRGLGDEQFF. CDR3 bases: TGTGCCAGCAGTGACAGGGGGCTTGGCGATGAGCAGTTCTTC.

The rearrangement uses TRBV28 and TRBJ1-2; D remains ambiguous. V was cut by 7 bases and J by 4 bases, with 7 bases left in between. This CDR3 contains 11 residues. Germline CDR1 is MDHEN and CDR2 is SYDVKM. The DNA of the CDR3 is TGTGCCAGCACCAACCTCTATGGCTACACCTTC. Amino acid sequence: CASTNLYGYTF.

This rearrangement joins TRBV11-2 to TRBJ1-2; the D is unclear. Trimming took 1 base from V and 4 from J, leaving 13 bases between them. This CDR3 comprises 15 residues. Germline lookup yields CDR1 SGHAT and CDR2 FQNNGV. CDR3 region: CASSLGLLATYGYTF. The CDR3 DNA is TGTGCCAGCAGCTTAGGGCTTTTAGCTACCTATGGCTACACCTTC.

The CDR3 spells CASSALGQGIAKNIQYF. CDR3 bases: TGTGCCAGCAGTGCGCTTGGGCAGGGAATAGCCAAAAACATTCAGTACTTC. The V call is TRBV6-1, the J call TRBJ2-4; D may be TRBD1 (5 bases). Germline V gene sequence: CDR1 MNHNS, CDR2 SASEGT. The CDR3 is 17 amino acids. V was pared by 4 bases and J by 0 bases, with 16 bases between.

The V and J genes are TRBV5-6 and TRBJ1-2, with D hard to call. The germline V gene encodes CDR1 SGHDT and CDR2 YYEEEE. Trimming took 0 bases from V and 0 from J, leaving 12 bases between them. The CDR3 length is 16 residues. This chain's CDR3 is CASSLGTPSPNYGYTF. The CDR3 DNA is TGTGCCAGCAGCTTGGGGACTCCTAGCCCTAACTATGGCTACACCTTC.

This chain links TRBV6-4 with TRBJ2-1, with TRBD2 matching over 14 bases. The J segment lost 5 bases and the V segment lost 6 bases, leaving 3 bases of the junction unmatched. This CDR3 comprises 15 residues. In germline, CDR1 is MRHNA, CDR2 SNTAGT. The CDR3 bases are TGTGCCAGCAGCGAGGGACTAGCGGGGGACAATGAGCAGTTCTTC. It is translated as CASSEGLAGDNEQFF.

This clone was counted a few times. The CDR3 coding sequence is TGCAGCGTTGGAGCGGGCGGCAATCAGCCCCAGCATTTT. Amino acid sequence: CSVGAGGNQPQHF. The chain has TRBV29-1 and TRBJ1-5, with no clear D. CDR1 and CDR2 from the germline V gene are SQVTM and ANQGSEA. Trimming cost V 4 bases and J 2 bases, with 9 bases left between them. This CDR3 is built from 13 residues.

J is TRBJ2-2 and V is TRBV3-1 (or the pseudogene TRBV3-2); D gene unclear. The germline V and J ends were trimmed by 3 bases and 3 bases, with 5 bases remaining between them. Looked up from germline, CDR1 is LGHDT and CDR2 is YNNKEL (reference sequence). The CDR3 consists of 13 residues. CDR3 region: CASSHAYTGELFF. The CDR3 DNA reads as TGTGCCAGCAGCCATGCTTACACCGGGGAGCTGTTTTTT.

The chain joins TRBV2 to TRBJ2-4, with a tentative D call TRBD1 (5 bases). Germline V gene lookup returns CDR1 SNHLY and CDR2 FYNNEI. V dropped 6 bases and J dropped 6 bases, with 9 bases sitting between them. The CDR3 spans 12 residues. CDR3 DNA: TGTGCCAGCAGCGCCACAGGAAACATTCAGTACTTC. Translation gives CASSATGNIQYF.